Following are 24 T cell receptor beta chains from one sample sequenced in a study of T cells in Graves' hyperthyroidism and ophthalmopathy. The source material, RNA transcripts, was used to amplify TCR beta CDR3 regions. First-round RT-PCR targeting the TCR CDR3 was performed with the HTBI primer set. One entry per CDR3 protein, called by TCRdb with MiXCR from the multiplex PCR reads. There are under 450,000 distinct CDR3 sequences in the sample; about 18% occur only once, and about a third lies in the top ten. The sequenced sample was blood. The source is a woman aged 25 to 39 with Graves' hyperthyroidism that later progressed to Graves' ophthalmopathy.

This clonotype was counted between two and nine times. This chain links TRBV7-9 with TRBJ2-3; tentatively, D is TRBD2 (6 bases). Between the trimmed V and J ends, which lost 1 base and 9 bases, there was a span of 11 bases. The CDR3 consists of 13 residues. Germline loops: CDR1 SEHNR, CDR2 FQNEAQ (reference sequence). The CDR3 sequence: CASSLVVAGTQYF. The CDR3 DNA reads TGTGCCAGCAGCTTAGTAGTGGCGGGGACGCAGTATTTT.

There are many counts of this clonotype. This chain links TRBV6-1 with TRBJ1-5; maybe TRBD1 (5 bases). Germline-derived CDR1 and CDR2 are MNHNS and SASEGT. V was pared by 6 bases and J by 1 base, with 10 bases between. The CDR3 has 14 residues. The CDR3 spells CASRGRESNQPQHF. CDR3 DNA: TGTGCCAGCAGAGGCAGGGAAAGCAATCAGCCCCAGCATTTT.

The rearrangement uses TRBV11-2 and TRBJ2-1, with TRBD2 matching over 8 bases. The trim removed 2 bases at V and 4 bases at J, leaving 10 bases unmatched. CDR3 length: 17 residues. Germline loops: CDR1 SGHAT, CDR2 FQNNGV. The CDR3 region has the DNA TGTGCCAGCAGCTTACGTTGGGTTAGCGGGGCTTACAATGAGCAGTTCTTC. Translating it yields CASSLRWVSGAYNEQFF.

This clonotype showed up many times. The junction departs from germline at one end; a sequencing error may be responsible. The gene calls are TRBV2 and TRBJ2-7; 7 bases line up with TRBD1. Germline-derived CDR1 and CDR2 are SNHLY and FYNNEI. This CDR3 spans 14 amino acids. The CDR3 reads CASSEDRARYEQYF. The CDR3 bases are TGTGCCAGCAGCGAAGACAGGGCCCGCTACGAGCAGTACTTC.

There are many counts of this clonotype. The chain uses TRBV2 and TRBJ1-2; D unresolved. In germline, CDR1 is SNHLY, CDR2 FYNNEI. The V and J ends lost 2 bases and 6 bases respectively, with 7 bases between them. The CDR3 totals 12 residues. CDR3 sequence (DNA): TGTGCCAGCAGTGAAACTGGTAATGGCTACACCTTC. Its protein product is CASSETGNGYTF.

This clonotype was found many times. The chain couples TRBV6-2 or TRBV6-3 to TRBJ1-4; D is perhaps TRBD1 (5 bases). From germline, CDR1 is MNHEY and CDR2 SVGEGT. The CDR3 has 19 residues. The ends were cut back, 6 bases at V and 6 bases at J, with 29 bases in the middle. The CDR3 here is CASSLLDITVRASDEKLFF. In nucleotides, the CDR3 is TGTGCCAGCAGCCTACTAGACATAACCGTCAGGGCCTCGGATGAAAAACTGTTTTTT.

The chain uses TRBV4-1 and TRBJ1-5; D is unresolved. V was cut by 1 base and J by 3 bases, with 7 bases left in between. The CDR3 runs 14 residues. From germline, CDR1 is MGHRA and CDR2 YSYEKL. The CDR3 loop is CASSQGRLNQPQHF. As DNA, the CDR3 is TGCGCCAGCAGCCAAGGACGGCTCAATCAGCCCCAGCATTTT.

This clonotype showed up many times. The rearrangement joins TRBV19 to TRBJ1-6; no firm D call. Germline V lookup: CDR1 LNHDA, CDR2 SQIVND (reference sequence). V was cut by 8 bases and J by 3 bases, with 11 bases left in between. CDR3 length: 14 amino acids. CDR3 in DNA: TGTGCCAGTCGAGACACGGACTATAATTCACCCCTCCACTTT. Its translation: CASRDTDYNSPLHF.

This clonotype was recorded many times. The chain couples TRBV5-1 to TRBJ1-2; perhaps TRBD1 as D (5 bases). Trimming cost V 7 bases and J 3 bases, with 22 bases left between them. From germline, CDR1 is SGHRS and CDR2 YFSETQ. The CDR3 is made up of 16 amino acids. The CDR3 is CASGVGTAPPYYGYTF. The CDR3 DNA sequence: TGCGCCAGCGGGGTCGGGACGGCCCCTCCCTACTATGGCTACACCTTC.

Remarks on this clonotype: The junction differs from germline at one of its ends, possibly a read error. The chain is built from TRBV5-6 and TRBJ1-1; 8 bases agree with TRBD1. The CDR3 is 17 residues long. In germline, CDR1 is SGHDT, CDR2 YYEEEE. The DNA for the CDR3 is TGTGCCGGCAGCGTGTGGGACAGGTTCCTGATGAACACTGAAGCTTTCTTT. Its protein product is CAGSVWDRFLMNTEAFF.

This chain links TRBV20-1 with TRBJ2-1; TRBD2 aligns across 9 bases. Trimming at V came to 0 bases and at J to 4 bases, leaving 7 bases not matched to a gene. The germline V gene has CDR1 DFQATT and CDR2 SNEGSKA (reference sequence). The CDR3 has 16 residues. CDR3 region: CSARDFERGEYNEQFF. The CDR3 nucleotides are TGCAGTGCTAGAGATTTCGAGCGGGGGGAGTACAATGAGCAGTTCTTC.

This clonotype showed up many times. The V call is TRBV27, the J call TRBJ2-3, with D possibly being TRBD1 (6 bases). This CDR3 comprises 16 residues. The V and J ends lost 3 bases and 2 bases respectively, with 15 bases between them. CDR1 and CDR2 (germline): MNHEY, SMNVEV (reference sequence). The CDR3 protein is CASSLNHGTITDTQYF. The CDR3 bases are TGTGCCAGCAGTTTGAACCACGGGACAATCACAGATACGCAGTATTTT.

This clonotype has only a few counts. The chain joins TRBV3-1 to TRBJ1-6, with 9 bases aligning to TRBD1. The CDR3 runs to 16 residues. With V trimmed by 4 bases and J by 9 bases, 10 bases remained unmatched. The germline V gene encodes CDR1 LGHDT and CDR2 YNNKEL (reference sequence). The CDR3 DNA sequence: TGTGCCAGCAGCCTTATCTTGGGACAGGGACTTTCACCCCTCCACTTT. Residues: CASSLILGQGLSPLHF.

This clonotype appeared many times. The chain recombines TRBV19 with TRBJ1-5; the D is unclear. Per germline, CDR1 LNHDA and CDR2 SQIVND (reference sequence). CDR3 length: 16 amino acids. V lost 3 bases and J 0 bases, leaving 12 bases between the germline ends. The CDR3 spells CASSIEVSLSNQPQHF. CDR3 sequence (DNA): TGTGCCAGTAGTATTGAGGTGAGCCTTAGCAATCAGCCCCAGCATTTT.

Many counts were recorded for this clonotype. The J gene is TRBJ2-5, the V gene TRBV7-9; D is tentatively TRBD1 or TRBD2 (5 bases each). V lost 7 bases to trimming and J lost 2 bases, with 14 bases between them. Germline values: CDR1 SEHNR, CDR2 FQNEAQ (reference sequence). The CDR3 loop spans 14 amino acids. The CDR3: CASKVGPEQETQYF. The CDR3 DNA sequence: TGTGCCAGCAAGGTGGGACCAGAGCAAGAGACCCAGTACTTC.

The chain links TRBV6-1 to TRBJ1-2; the match to TRBD1 covers 8 bases. J lost 8 bases, V lost 5 bases, and 7 bases had no gene match. Per germline, CDR1 MNHNS and CDR2 SASEGT. CDR3 length equals 13 residues. DNA for the CDR3: TGTGCCAGCAGTTGGGACAGGACGAGAGGCTACACCTTC. Residues: CASSWDRTRGYTF.

This clonotype was counted ten times or more. The chain links TRBV24-1 to TRBJ2-1; D is ambiguous. Trimming removed 0 bases at V and 11 bases at J, with 10 bases between. The CDR3 has 13 residues. The germline CDR1 and CDR2 sequences are KGHDR and SFDVKD. The CDR3 DNA reads TGTGCCACCAGTGATTTGGCTGGAGATAAGCAGTTCTTC. Encoded protein: CATSDLAGDKQFF.

The chain recombines TRBV9 with TRBJ2-7; 14 bases fit TRBD2. This CDR3 region has 17 residues. V was clipped by 2 bases and J by 4 bases; unmatched bases: 8. The germline V gene has CDR1 SGDLS and CDR2 YYNGEE. CDR3 in amino acids: CASSVSGLAGGGYEQYF. CDR3 nucleotide sequence: TGTGCCAGCAGCGTTTCAGGACTAGCGGGAGGAGGGTACGAGCAGTACTTC.

This clonotype was observed at least ten times. The chain carries TRBV3-1 and TRBJ2-2; TRBD2 is a possible D gene (5 bases). Germline CDR1 reads LGHDT; CDR2 reads YNNKEL (reference sequence). The V end was cut by 4 bases, the J end by 6 bases, with 12 bases between. The CDR3 is 14 amino acids. The CDR3 loop reads CASSLTSLSGELFF. The DNA of the CDR3 is TGTGCCAGCAGCCTAACTAGTCTCTCCGGGGAGCTGTTTTTT.

This clonotype was seen ten or more times. The chain uses TRBV2 and TRBJ2-2; D call uncertain. The CDR3 contains 13 residues. Trimming pared 3 bases from V and 6 bases from J, leaving 8 bases between. Germline loops: CDR1 SNHLY, CDR2 FYNNEI. The DNA for the CDR3 is TGTGCCAGCAGTGATTATGGGCCCGGGGAGCTGTTTTTT. Protein sequence: CASSDYGPGELFF.

This clonotype was detected many times. The V call is TRBV19, the J call TRBJ2-7; 8 bases are a match to TRBD1. With V trimmed by 5 bases and J by 3 bases, 6 bases remained unmatched. The germline CDR1 and CDR2 sequences are LNHDA and SQIVND (reference sequence). This CDR3 is 14 amino acids long. CDR3 region: CASSAGQDSYEQYF. Written as DNA, the CDR3 is TGTGCCAGTAGTGCGGGACAGGATAGCTACGAGCAGTACTTC. Complete variable domain (other parts from reference TRBV19 and TRBJ2-7): DGGITQSPKYLFRKEGQNVTLSCEQNLNHDAMYWYRQDPGQGLRLIYYSQIVNDFQKGDIAEGYSVSREKKESFPLTVTSAQKNPTAFYLCASSAGQDSYEQYFGPGTRLTVT.

The chain employs TRBV20-1 and TRBJ2-7; D not resolved. Trimming left V 3 bases short and J 2 bases short, with 14 bases between. The CDR3 contains 14 residues. CDR1 is DFQATT, CDR2 SNEGSKA, per germline (reference sequence). CDR3 region: CSASPTPYPYEQYF. As DNA, the CDR3 is TGCAGTGCTAGTCCGACTCCCTACCCCTACGAGCAGTACTTC.

This clonotype has ten or more counts. V and J are TRBV12-3 or TRBV12-4 and TRBJ1-5, with D possibly matching TRBD1 (5 bases). With 6 bases removed from V and 9 bases from J, the gap between germline ends came to 21 bases. This CDR3 contains 15 residues. CDR3 protein: CASSHRTGAGRPQHF. CDR3 in DNA: TGTGCCAGCAGCCACAGAACAGGAGCTGGGCGGCCCCAGCATTTT.

This clonotype was seen ten or more times. The rearrangement joins TRBV7-9 to TRBJ1-5, with D possibly being TRBD1 (5 bases). Germline assignment: CDR1 SEHNR and CDR2 FQNEAQ (reference sequence). V lost 6 bases, J lost 5 bases, and 17 bases lay in between. The CDR3 spans 15 residues. The CDR3, as DNA: TGTGCCAGCAGTTCACCGGGACCTGACTATCAGCCCCAGCATTTT. Translation: CASSSPGPDYQPQHF.